The clone carrying this T cell receptor (beta chain) has a handful of counts. Its target is unknown. This record belongs to a study of T cell repertoires in cytomegalovirus infection. The wider study: In the study, CMV epitopes included recently identified HLA-C-restricted and well-studied HLA-B-restricted ones. Based on public TCR beta signatures, there were indications of CMV infection and of a matching HLA type.

The CDR3 has 13 amino acids. The germline V gene encodes CDR1 SGHTA and CDR2 FQGTGA. Trimming left V 3 bases short and J 4 bases short, with 10 bases between. General study results and limits: HLA-C-restricted CMV-specific TCR beta clonotypes were dominant in the ex vivo response.

TCRdb independently ran MiXCR on the reads; one entry per CDR3 protein. The sample includes a few hundred thousand distinct CDR3 sequences, roughly 34% seen only once; the top ten take 15% to 20%. The sample was cultured PBMCs, taken from culture after CMV antigen stimulation. This sequence originates from a human donor in good health (CMV status not recorded). Some clones in this sample may be carry-over from other donors' samples. This sequence joins TRBV7-3 and TRBJ2-7, with unresolved D. CDR3 nucleotides: TGTGCCAGCAGCTTCGTCCCCGGGTACGAGCAGTACTTC. This sequence encodes CASSFVPGYEQYF. Complete variable domain (other parts from reference TRBV7-3 and TRBJ2-7): GAGVSQTPSNKVTEKGKYVELRCDPISGHTALYWYRQSLGQGPEFLIYFQGTGAADDSGLPNDRFFAVRPEGSVSTLKIQRTERGDSAVYLCASSFVPGYEQYFGPGTRLTVT.